Listed here are 27 T cell receptor beta chains from one sample, sequenced in a study of Ad26.COV2.S vaccination and SARS-CoV-2 variants. Treatment noted: approximately 18 received Ad26.COV2.S at low or high dose, single or two shots; 5 received placebo; per-sample allocation not given. Repertoires come from day 63 after the first vaccine or placebo injection. Some clones are missing from TCRdb's copy, which holds only in-frame ones; the method was immunoSEQ multiplex PCR. The sample records some 450,000 clones, around 91% being singletons. Sequenced material: peripheral blood, taken in a trial of Ad26.COV2.S vaccine versus placebo. The receptor source for this set is a person between 18 and 59 years old who received the Ad26.COV2.S COVID-19 vaccine or a placebo.

The chain joins TRBV28 to TRBJ1-1; D not resolved. The CDR3 has 12 residues. Per the germline V gene, CDR1 is MDHEN and CDR2 is SYDVKM. V was pared by 6 bases and J by 3 bases, with 8 bases between. This CDR3 reads CASRVVDTEAFF. Here the CDR3 DNA reads TGTGCCAGCAGGGTCGTTGACACTGAAGCTTTCTTT.

The genes are TRBV28 and TRBJ2-7; D remains ambiguous. Germline V gene lookup returns CDR1 MDHEN and CDR2 SYDVKM. V lost 4 bases, J lost 0 bases, and 22 bases lay in between. The CDR3 is made up of 18 amino acids. The CDR3 bases are TGTGCCAGCAGTTCATATCTGCCCAGCCCGAGAAGCTCCTACGAGCAGTACTTC. Translated, it gives CASSSYLPSPRSSYEQYF.

The gene calls are TRBV7-9 and TRBJ1-1; TRBD1 matches 7 bases. CDR3 length: 16 amino acids. The germline V gene encodes CDR1 SEHNR and CDR2 FQNEAQ (reference sequence). V lost 4 bases and J lost 1; bases outside the gene matches: 9. The CDR3 here is CASSSWTGATNTEAFF. Written as DNA, the CDR3 is TGTGCCAGCAGCTCCTGGACAGGAGCTACGAACACTGAAGCTTTCTTT.

The chain carries TRBV18 and TRBJ2-1; 10 nucleotides align to TRBD1. J lost 9 bases, V lost 3 bases, and 8 bases had no gene match. Germline CDR1 and CDR2: KGHSH and LQKENI. The CDR3 contains 15 residues. CDR3 region: CASSPGTGVRVEQFF. CDR3 DNA sequence: TGTGCCAGCTCACCCGGGACAGGGGTCAGAGTTGAGCAGTTCTTC.

The chain joins TRBV10-3 to TRBJ2-7; 7 nucleotides agree with TRBD2. J was trimmed by 3 bases and V by 3 bases; bases with no gene match: 2. The CDR3 contains 13 residues. Germline assignment: CDR1 ENHRY and CDR2 SYGVKD. The CDR3 nucleotides read TGTGCCATCAGTGACAAGCGGGACTACGAGCAGTACTTC. It is translated as CAISDKRDYEQYF.

V gene TRBV12-5 combines with J gene TRBJ2-3, with TRBD1 matching 10 bases. The germline gives CDR1 LGHNT, CDR2 FRNRAP. The CDR3 is made up of 15 amino acids. V shed 1 base and J 5 bases; nucleotides not matched to a gene: 3. The CDR3 nucleotides read TGTGCTAGTGGTTTGGGACAGGGGGCGGGAGATACGCAGTATTTT. It is translated as CASGLGQGAGDTQYF.

The chain uses TRBV5-8 and TRBJ2-7; D is unresolved. This CDR3 has 15 residues. Per germline, CDR1 SGHTS and CDR2 YDEGEE. V gave up 0 bases and J gave up 3 bases, with 13 bases separating them. The CDR3 is CASSLGRIPHYEQYF. As DNA, the CDR3 is TGTGCCAGCAGCTTGGGTAGGATCCCCCACTACGAGCAGTACTTC.

Only one count was recorded for this clone. J is TRBJ2-5 and V is TRBV6-2 or TRBV6-3; no clear D gene. Germline CDR1 is MNHEY and CDR2 is SVGEGT. This CDR3 has 12 residues. V was trimmed by 6 bases and J by 5 bases, leaving 10 bases between them. The CDR3 region has the DNA TGTGCCAGCAGCCCTGGACGGGAGACCCAGTACTTC. It specifies CASSPGRETQYF.

On this clone itself: The junction does not match germline at one end; this may be a read error. The rearrangement links TRBV7-7 to TRBJ2-3; 9 positions agree with TRBD2. This CDR3 contains 14 residues. Germline values: CDR1 SSHAT, CDR2 FNYEAQ (reference sequence). CDR3 protein: CASSLGLAEDTQYF. The DNA of the CDR3 is TGTGCTAGCAGCTTGGGACTAGCTGAGGATACGCAGTATTTT.

The chain couples TRBV6-4 to TRBJ2-5, with TRBD1 matching 8 bases. The CDR3 extends over 14 amino acids. Looked up from germline, CDR1 is MRHNA and CDR2 is SNTAGT. The V and J ends lost 5 bases and 3 bases, in that order; junction bases with no gene match: 5. CDR3 sequence reads: CASSPTGDKETQYF. CDR3 bases: TGTGCCAGCAGTCCGACAGGGGACAAAGAGACCCAGTACTTC.

This chain connects TRBV6-2 or TRBV6-3 to TRBJ2-3; 8 bases match TRBD2. Germline loops: CDR1 MNHEY, CDR2 SVGEGT. CDR3 length: 20 amino acids. V shed 6 bases and J 0 bases; nucleotides not matched to a gene: 20. This CDR3 reads CASSPEAYTRREVSTDTQYF. CDR3 sequence (DNA): TGTGCCAGCAGCCCGGAGGCCTACACAAGGCGGGAGGTTAGCACAGATACGCAGTATTTT.

This clone was seen once. CDR3 loop: CAWSVLDRGHNEQYF. The CDR3 DNA reads as TGTGCCTGGAGTGTCCTGGACAGGGGGCACAACGAGCAGTACTTC. V and J are TRBV30 and TRBJ2-7; 11 bases are a match to TRBD1. CDR3 length equals 15 residues. The V segment lost 0 bases and the J segment 5 bases; nucleotides outside the gene matches: 6. CDR1 GTSNPN and CDR2 SVGIG come from the germline V gene (reference sequence).

This clone is a singleton in its sample. The chain carries TRBV3-1 (or the pseudogene TRBV3-2) and TRBJ2-2; D is unresolved. V was trimmed by 6 bases and J by 2 bases, leaving 16 bases between them. Germline assignment: CDR1 LGHDT and CDR2 YNNKEL (reference sequence). The CDR3 has 16 residues. The CDR3 sequence is CASRPRGMGNTGELFF. The DNA for the CDR3 is TGTGCCAGCAGGCCTCGTGGGATGGGCAACACCGGGGAGCTGTTTTTT.

The chain joins TRBV13 to TRBJ1-1; TRBD1 agrees at 7 bases. Trimming removed 3 bases from V and 5 bases from J; junction bases left unmatched: 9. Germline loops: CDR1 PRHDT, CDR2 FYEKMQ (reference sequence). CDR3 length: 15 amino acids. The CDR3 coding sequence is TGTGCCAGCAGCTTCAGGGGGAGGGCTGGGACTGAAGCTTTCTTT. Translated, it gives CASSFRGRAGTEAFF.

The chain combines TRBV24-1 with TRBJ2-1; the match to TRBD2 covers 9 bases. V lost 9 bases, J lost 1 base, and 9 bases stayed unmatched. This CDR3 contains 16 residues. Germline V CDR1 and CDR2: KGHDR, SFDVKD. In DNA, the CDR3 is TGTGCCACCGCCACCGGGACTAGCCTATCCTACAATGAGCAGTTCTTC. Its translation is CATATGTSLSYNEQFF.

This clone was counted only a few times. V gene TRBV19 combines with J gene TRBJ1-5; no reliable D call. CDR1 and CDR2 (germline): LNHDA, SQIVND (reference sequence). This CDR3 is 15 amino acids long. V was shortened by 5 bases and J by 7 bases, with 18 bases between the two germline ends. The CDR3 loop is CASSAVERDRQPQHF. Here the CDR3 DNA reads TGTGCCAGTAGTGCCGTCGAAAGGGATCGCCAGCCCCAGCATTTT.

This clone was detected only once. V usage is TRBV7-3 and J usage is TRBJ2-5; possibly TRBD2 for D (6 bases). Trimming shortened V by 5 bases and J by 5 bases, and 18 bases separated the two germline ends. The CDR3 consists of 15 residues. The germline V gene encodes CDR1 SGHTA and CDR2 FQGTGA. CDR3 sequence (DNA): TGTGCCAGCAGCCAAACTAACGCGCGGGACGAGACCCAGTACTTC. Its translation: CASSQTNARDETQYF.

The chain links TRBV6-2 or TRBV6-3 to TRBJ2-7; the match to TRBD2 covers 8 bases. CDR1 and CDR2 from the germline V gene are MNHEY and SVGEGT. The CDR3 length is 15 residues. Germline trimming cut 2 bases from V and 0 bases from J; bases unmatched to any gene: 3. CDR3 sequence: CASSYAAGVSYEQYF. CDR3 DNA sequence: TGTGCCAGCAGTTACGCAGCGGGAGTCTCCTACGAGCAGTACTTC.

The CDR3 sequence is CASSQDPRGGEKLFF. The CDR3 DNA is TGCGCCAGCAGCCAAGATCCAAGGGGGGGGGAAAAACTGTTTTTT. V gene TRBV4-3 combines with J gene TRBJ1-4; D perhaps matches TRBD1 (6 bases). V gave up 0 bases and J gave up 8 bases, with 13 bases separating them. Germline CDR1 is LGHNA and CDR2 is YSLEER. The CDR3 contains 15 residues.

This rearrangement joins TRBV5-1 to TRBJ2-3, with TRBD1 matching 8 bases. The CDR3 has 14 residues. Germline V lookup: CDR1 SGHRS, CDR2 YFSETQ. The V gene end was trimmed by 0 bases and the J gene end by 6 bases; junction bases not matched to a gene: 3. DNA of the CDR3: TGCGCCAGCAGCTTGGACAGGGGGAGGGATACGCAGTATTTT. This sequence encodes CASSLDRGRDTQYF.

The rearrangement uses TRBV5-4 and TRBJ2-7; 9 bases agree with TRBD2. Germline V CDR1 and CDR2: SGHNT, YYREEE (reference sequence). With V trimmed by 0 bases and J by 6 bases, 10 bases remained unmatched. This CDR3 has 16 amino acids. The CDR3 protein is CASSLAGPRTSAEQYF. For the CDR3, the DNA is TGTGCCAGCAGCTTGGCCGGACCCCGGACTAGCGCCGAGCAGTACTTC.

The chain has TRBV18 and TRBJ2-3; a weak D match, TRBD2 (6 bases). In germline, CDR1 is KGHSH, CDR2 LQKENI. The CDR3 spans 17 residues. The ends were cut back, 4 bases at V and 1 base at J, with 18 bases in the middle. CDR3 DNA sequence: TGTGCCAGCTCACTCCGCCTGGTAGCGGATCGCACAGATACGCAGTATTTT. The encoded protein is CASSLRLVADRTDTQYF.

V and J are TRBV28 and TRBJ2-7; TRBD1 is a possible D gene (5 bases). V lost 6 bases and J lost 4, with 10 bases in between. This CDR3 is built from 12 residues. The germline CDR1 and CDR2 sequences are MDHEN and SYDVKM. The CDR3 DNA is TGTGCCAGCAGCTTTGACAGTTACGAGCAGTACTTC. Protein: CASSFDSYEQYF.

The rearrangement joins TRBV5-1 to TRBJ2-2; D not certain. V lost 0 bases and J lost 3, with 9 bases in between. Germline CDR1 and CDR2: SGHRS and YFSETQ. The CDR3 sequence is 15 residues long. CDR3 DNA: TGCGCCAGCAGCTTGGTCGCGCGCGACACCGGGGAGCTGTTTTTT. The encoded protein is CASSLVARDTGELFF.

This chain links TRBV19 with TRBJ2-2; D remains unclear. The CDR3 runs 11 residues. V was clipped by 5 bases and J by 7 bases, with 5 bases between them. The germline gives CDR1 LNHDA, CDR2 SQIVND (reference sequence). As DNA, the CDR3 is TGTGCCAGTAGTGGGGTCGGGGAGCTGTTTTTT. Amino acids: CASSGVGELFF.

The CDR3 bases are TGTGCCAGCAGTTCAGGGGGTCACACTGAAGCTTTCTTT. As protein: CASSSGGHTEAFF. The J gene is TRBJ1-1, the V gene TRBV12-3 or TRBV12-4; 7 bases are a match to TRBD1. The CDR3 extends over 13 amino acids. V dropped 4 bases and J dropped 3; count of bases not matched to a gene: 2.

The J gene is TRBJ1-2, the V gene TRBV5-1; D gene unclear. This CDR3 comprises 14 residues. Trimming removed 4 bases from V and 4 bases from J, with 14 bases in between. Germline V gene lookup returns CDR1 SGHRS and CDR2 YFSETQ. CDR3 amino acids: CASSPQHGLYGYTF. Here the CDR3 DNA reads TGCGCCAGCAGCCCACAACACGGGCTCTATGGCTACACCTTC.